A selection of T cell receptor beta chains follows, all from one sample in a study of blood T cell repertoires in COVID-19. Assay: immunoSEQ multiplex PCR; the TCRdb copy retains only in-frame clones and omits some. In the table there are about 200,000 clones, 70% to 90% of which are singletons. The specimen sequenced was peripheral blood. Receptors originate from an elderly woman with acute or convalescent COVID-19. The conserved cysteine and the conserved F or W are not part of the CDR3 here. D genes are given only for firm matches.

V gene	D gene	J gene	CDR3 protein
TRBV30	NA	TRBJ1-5	AWRTSGSGRTGSQH
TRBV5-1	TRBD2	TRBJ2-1	ASSFSQGGSYNEQF
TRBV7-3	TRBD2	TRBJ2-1	ASSLSGLAGGHEQF
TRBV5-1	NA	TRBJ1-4	ASRLGEANEKLF
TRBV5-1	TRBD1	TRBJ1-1	ASSLVTGDTEAF
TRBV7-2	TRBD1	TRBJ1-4	ASSLAPGGPNEKLF
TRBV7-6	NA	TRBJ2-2	ASSLEQVHGELF
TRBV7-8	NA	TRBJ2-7	ASREADEQY
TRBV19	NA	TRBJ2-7	ASRSGYEQY
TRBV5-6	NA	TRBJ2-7	ASSPRGKKSSYEQY
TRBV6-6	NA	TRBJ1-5	ASSYVAGDQPQH
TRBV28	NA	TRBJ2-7	ASTGVAYEQY
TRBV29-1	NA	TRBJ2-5	SVEGGRVTQY
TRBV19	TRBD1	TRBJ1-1	ASSVSTGQPMNTEAF
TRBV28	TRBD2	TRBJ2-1	ASNLAGGPKQF
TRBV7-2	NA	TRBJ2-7	ASSLARILSYEQY
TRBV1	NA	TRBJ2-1	TSSQDLGRNLGGMYNEQF
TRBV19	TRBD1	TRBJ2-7	ASTPRETGDPYEQY
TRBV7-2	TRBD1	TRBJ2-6	ASSPQPRTGDSGANVLT
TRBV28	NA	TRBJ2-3	ASWGVSTDTQY
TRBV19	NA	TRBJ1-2	AAHRQANYGYT
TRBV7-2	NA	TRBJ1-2	ASSLARGTSNYGYT
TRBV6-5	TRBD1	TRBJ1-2	ASSSQQGGYGYT
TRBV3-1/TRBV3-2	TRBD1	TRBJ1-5	ASSLGQLNQPQH
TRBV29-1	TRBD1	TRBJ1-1	SVRQGNTEAF
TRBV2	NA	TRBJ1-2	AWGPNYGYT
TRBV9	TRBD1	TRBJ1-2	ASSRTGTGNGYT
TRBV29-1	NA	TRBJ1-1	SVEDFGGLATEAF
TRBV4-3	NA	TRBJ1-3	ASSVEYSSGNTIY
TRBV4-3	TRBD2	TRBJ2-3	ASSQDPVTSDRTDTQY
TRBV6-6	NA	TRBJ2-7	ASSYALGEQY
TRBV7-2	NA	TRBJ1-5	ASSFIADQPQH
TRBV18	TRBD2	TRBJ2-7	ASSPTSGPTYEQY
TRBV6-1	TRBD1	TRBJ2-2	ASSEWDRGLAGELF
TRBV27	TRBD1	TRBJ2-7	ASSHQWTGVYEQY
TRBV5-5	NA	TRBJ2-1	ASSLTGVVGNEQF
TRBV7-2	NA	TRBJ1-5	ASSFSRSNQPQH
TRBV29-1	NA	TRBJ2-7	SVALGSFYAGEQY
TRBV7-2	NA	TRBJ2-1	ASSLAWAQF
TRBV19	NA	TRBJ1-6	ASSIGSDSPLH
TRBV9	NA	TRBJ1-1	ASSVEKGTEAF
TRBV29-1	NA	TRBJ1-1	SAPTQTNTEAF
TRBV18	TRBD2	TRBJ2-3	ASSPRRPAGDSDTQY
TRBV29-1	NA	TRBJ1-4	SVLSGNEKLF
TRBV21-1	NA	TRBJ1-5	ASSKDRDSNQPQH
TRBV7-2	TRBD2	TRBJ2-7	ASTREREDEQY
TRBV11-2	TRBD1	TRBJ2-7	ASSLILTGTGGYEQY
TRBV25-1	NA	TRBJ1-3	ASSEGGLNTIY
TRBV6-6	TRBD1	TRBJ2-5	ASSYLTGGQETQY